This is a list of T cell receptor beta chains from one sample in a study of radiation and T cells in renal cell carcinoma. Profiling relied on immunoSEQ multiplex PCR, and the TCRdb table lists in-frame clones only, not all of them. The table records about 170,000 clones, roughly nine tenths of them present only once. The source material was blood, sampled from a patient whose treatment included radiotherapy and nephrectomy. These receptor sequences come from a woman in her forties or fifties with renal cell carcinoma. Each CDR3 is given without its conserved first and last residue. Fields, in order: V gene, J gene, CDR3 protein.

>TRBV11-1|TRBJ2-3
ASSLNRGLTDTQY
>TRBV7-6|TRBJ2-5
ASSPRPTGRQETQY
>TRBV4-1|TRBJ2-1
ASSLRGGTLYNEQF
>TRBV11-3|TRBJ1-6
ASSSGQSNSPLH
>TRBV10-3|TRBJ1-1
ASSPLTGDTEAF
>TRBV7-2|TRBJ2-2
ASSLDRGTGELF
>TRBV5-1|TRBJ2-2
ASSLSQRNTGELF
>TRBV7-8|TRBJ2-1
ASSLGAPGTNYNEQF
>TRBV7-2|TRBJ2-7
ASSLAGQGTYEQY
>TRBV14|TRBJ1-1
ASSLSRGTTEAF
>TRBV29-1|TRBJ2-3
SVWTDTDTQY
>TRBV18|TRBJ1-2
ASSPLAEDRGYT
>TRBV29-1|TRBJ2-7
SVAVPGRDEQY
>TRBV7-2|TRBJ2-7
ASSARSRYEQY
>TRBV6-4|TRBJ2-5
ASSRGPQETQY
>TRBV6-5|TRBJ2-7
ASSYREGYEQY
>TRBV4-1|TRBJ2-1
ASSQARLAGNNEQF
>TRBV6-1|TRBJ1-2
ASSEALRGLYGYT
>TRBV5-1|TRBJ2-7
ASSLGPTGNYEQY
>TRBV5-5|TRBJ1-5
ASSLTDYSNQPQH
>TRBV21-1|TRBJ2-5
ARLGASGETQY
>TRBV7-2|TRBJ1-6
ASSLAAPGGQSPLH
>TRBV5-1|TRBJ1-6
ASSPDIYNSPLH
>TRBV25-1|TRBJ1-6
ASSEYQGRNSPLH
>TRBV2|TRBJ1-4
ASSARTGAYEKLF
>TRBV6-1|TRBJ2-7
ASSDYGTGFYEQY
>TRBV5-6|TRBJ1-5
ASSEGRRNQPQH
>TRBV2|TRBJ1-2
ASSESSYGYT
>TRBV7-9|TRBJ2-3
ASSSHSGGTY
>TRBV2|TRBJ1-2
ASSAGQINYGYT
>TRBV5-1|TRBJ1-1
ASSLQGHGTNTEAF
>TRBV13|TRBJ2-1
ASSPLGRGGIYEQF
>TRBV27|TRBJ1-6
ASSPNTESSYNSPLH